Listed below are T cell receptor beta chains from one sample, sequenced in a study of patients and donors after allogeneic stem cell transplantation. TCRdb ran MiXCR on the RT-PCR reads and lists one entry per CDR3 protein. The table shows roughly 190,000 distinct CDR3 sequences, with around two fifths occurring only once. Material: blood, either unsorted or a sorted T cell fraction (not recorded which). The receptors here all came from a human donor who was either an allogeneic HSCT recipient or a stem cell or donor lymphocyte infusion donor (not recorded which). It is not recorded whose cells these are; they may come from a transplant donor. The CDR3 runs from the conserved cysteine through the conserved F or W. A D gene is named only where the DNA matches it firmly. Size is omitted from some rows. Given values are once, few, many or a class for expanded clones.

>TRBD2|TRBV20-1|15|TRBJ2-4|.
TGCAGTGCTAGCGGGACTAGCTTGGCCAAAAACATTCAGTACTTC
CSASGTSLAKNIQYF
>.|TRBV12-3/TRBV12-4|15|TRBJ1-2|.
TGTGCCAGCAGTTCCCCCTTGATAGGCCCCTATGGCTACACCTTC
CASSSPLIGPYGYTF
>.|TRBV27|14|TRBJ1-1|.
TGTGCCAGCAGTTTGTTTGCAGGGAACACTGAAGCTTTCTTT
CASSLFAGNTEAFF
>.|TRBV6-5|14|TRBJ2-1|.
TGTGCCAGCAGTCTGGGGCAGGTTCGCAATGAGCAGTTCTTC
CASSLGQVRNEQFF
>TRBD1|TRBV3-1|16|TRBJ1-1|.
TGTGCCAGCAGGGCCCCTGGCAGGGGGGCATACACTGAAGCTTTCTTT
CASRAPGRGAYTEAFF
>TRBD1|TRBV29-1|15|TRBJ2-5|.
TGCAGCGTTGACCCGGGACAGCAAATCCAAGAGACCCAGTACTTC
CSVDPGQQIQETQYF
>TRBD1|TRBV30|14|TRBJ2-5|.
TGTGCCTGGAGTATACAGGGGGCGCATGGGACCCAGTACTTC
CAWSIQGAHGTQYF
>.|TRBV2|12|TRBJ1-2|few
TGTGCCAGCAGTCTTGGAGCAGAGGGCTACACCTTC
CASSLGAEGYTF
>.|TRBV20-1|15|TRBJ1-6|.
TGCAGTGCTAGACGGCGGGGGGTCATACAATCACCCCTCCACTTT
CSARRRGVIQSPLHF
>TRBD1|TRBV12-3/TRBV12-4|18|TRBJ1-1|few
TGTGCCAGCAGTCCAATCCTACCCAACAGGGGGCCGAGGACTGAAGCTTTCTTT
CASSPILPNRGPRTEAFF
>.|TRBV9|15|TRBJ1-1|few
TGTGCCAGCAGCGTAGGGGGGGGCCAGAACACTGAAGCTTTCTTT
CASSVGGGQNTEAFF
>TRBD1|TRBV27|14|TRBJ1-1|.
TGTGCCAGCAGTTTGGGACAGGGGCCCTCTGAAGCTTTCTTT
CASSLGQGPSEAFF
>TRBD2|TRBV20-1|16|TRBJ2-7|.
TGCAGTGCTAGCTCCCCCAATGGCGGGAGTATCTACGAGCAGTACTTC
CSASSPNGGSIYEQYF
>.|TRBV4-3|14|TRBJ1-1|.
TGCGCCAGCAGCCAAGATGCGAGCCGGGGAGAAGCTTTCTTT
CASSQDASRGEAFF
>TRBD1|TRBV28|14|TRBJ2-7|.
TGTGCCAGCAGTGGGCGGACAGGGTTTAGCGAGCAGTACTTC
CASSGRTGFSEQYF
>.|TRBV4-3|15|TRBJ2-7|few
TGCGCCAGCAGCCAAGTTAGGACGCTTCCCGTCGAGCAGTACTTC
CASSQVRTLPVEQYF
>.|TRBV15|13|TRBJ2-7|few
TGTGCCACCAGCAGAGGAGGGACTTACGAGCAGTACTTC
CATSRGGTYEQYF
>.|TRBV4-3|14|TRBJ1-4|few
TGCGCCAGCAGCAAAAGTCACGGTGATGAAAAACTGTTTTTT
CASSKSHGDEKLFF
>.|TRBV4-3|14|TRBJ2-3|few
TGCGCCAGCAGCCATAACCCCAGCACAGATACGCAGTATTTT
CASSHNPSTDTQYF
>.|TRBV20-1|13|TRBJ1-1|few
TGCAGTGCTCCACAATCCTTCAGGGACGAAGCTTTCTTT
CSAPQSFRDEAFF
>TRBD2|TRBV5-1|16|TRBJ2-3|many
TGCGCCAGCAGCTTGGGTAGAGCGGGAAGCACAGATACGCAGTATTTT
CASSLGRAGSTDTQYF
>TRBD2|TRBV5-1|15|TRBJ2-7|once
TGCGCCAGCAGCTTGGTGTCTAGCGGAAACTACGAGCAGTACTTC
CASSLVSSGNYEQYF
>TRBD1|TRBV15|19|TRBJ1-5|.
TGTGCCACCAGCAGATCCCCCTTCATACAGGGGGACGAGAATCAGCCCCAGCATTTT
CATSRSPFIQGDENQPQHF
>.|TRBV15|14|TRBJ1-3|.
TGTGCCACCAGCGCAGGACCCTCTGGAAACACCATATATTTT
CATSAGPSGNTIYF
>.|TRBV29-1|12|TRBJ1-2|.
TGCAGCGTTGAATCGGGGACCTATGGCTACACCTTC
CSVESGTYGYTF
>TRBD1|TRBV6-2/TRBV6-3|14|TRBJ2-5|.
TGTGCCAGCGTTACGGACAGGGTCTTAGAGACCCAGTACTTC
CASVTDRVLETQYF
>.|TRBV30|14|TRBJ1-5|.
TGTGCCTGGAGTGTACAGCGCATCAATCAGCCCCAGCATTTT
CAWSVQRINQPQHF
>TRBD1|TRBV29-1|14|TRBJ1-2|.
TGCAGCGTCTCTTTGGACAGGGTGAACTATGGCTACACCTTC
CSVSLDRVNYGYTF
>.|TRBV7-6|14|TRBJ1-5|few
TGTGCCAGCAGCTTAACGTCAGTGGGTCAGCCCCAGCATTTT
CASSLTSVGQPQHF
>TRBD2|TRBV12-3/TRBV12-4|15|TRBJ2-3|.
TGTGCCAGCAGCCTTAGCGGGGAGCCCACAGATACGCAGTATTTT
CASSLSGEPTDTQYF
>.|TRBV29-1|12|TRBJ1-1|.
TGCAGCGCGGGACATGGAAATACTGAAGCTTTCTTT
CSAGHGNTEAFF
>TRBD2|TRBV12-3/TRBV12-4|15|TRBJ2-3|few
TGTGCCAGCAGTTTCGGGCTAGCGGGAACAGATACGCAGTATTTT
CASSFGLAGTDTQYF
>.|TRBV6-1|18|TRBJ2-3|once
TGTGCCAGCAGTGAAGCTACTCCGGGACTTCTTAGCACAGATACGCAGTATTTT
CASSEATPGLLSTDTQYF
>.|TRBV4-3|14|TRBJ1-2|few
TGCGCCAGCAGCCAAGCCACAGCTAACTATGGCTACACCTTC
CASSQATANYGYTF
>.|TRBV29-1|12|TRBJ2-5|.
TGCAGCGTTGAAGCAGGGGCCGAGACCCAGTACTTC
CSVEAGAETQYF
>TRBD2|TRBV18|17|TRBJ2-7|.
TGTGCCAGCTCACCACCGAGGCAACTAGCGGATGGGAAGGAGCAGTACTTC
CASSPPRQLADGKEQYF
>.|TRBV5-6|15|TRBJ2-3|few
TGTGCCAGCAGCTTCCGGGGTAGCCACACAGATACGCAGTATTTT
CASSFRGSHTDTQYF
>TRBD2|TRBV7-2|17|TRBJ2-3|.
TGTGCCAGCAGCCTTACCGGTCCGGGAGGGGGTGCAGATACGCAGTATTTT
CASSLTGPGGGADTQYF
>TRBD1|TRBV12-3/TRBV12-4|18|TRBJ2-6|few
TGTGCCAGCAGCCCGACCGGGACAGGAAGCTCTGGGGCCAACGTCCTGACTTTC
CASSPTGTGSSGANVLTF
>.|TRBV9|15|TRBJ1-5|.
TGTGCCAGCAGCGTTGGGGATGGGAGCAATCAGCCCCAGCATTTT
CASSVGDGSNQPQHF
>.|TRBV19|14|TRBJ1-4|few
TGTGCCAGTAACGCCGACCACAAAGGTGAAAAACTGTTTTTT
CASNADHKGEKLFF
>.|TRBV6-2/TRBV6-3|12|TRBJ2-7|.
TGTGCCAGCAGTTACTGGGGTGAAGAGCAGTACTTC
CASSYWGEEQYF
>TRBD1|TRBV19|13|TRBJ1-3|.
TGTGCCAGTTCAGGGGGTTCCGGGAACACCATATATTTT
CASSGGSGNTIYF
>TRBD1|TRBV12-3/TRBV12-4|16|TRBJ2-6|few
TGTGCCAGCACTGGACAGGGAACTACCGGGGCCAACGTCCTGACTTTC
CASTGQGTTGANVLTF
>.|TRBV7-2|13|TRBJ1-4|few
TGTGCCAGCAGCTTGAAGGGGTTTGAAAAACTGTTTTTT
CASSLKGFEKLFF
>TRBD1|TRBV20-1|16|TRBJ1-5|few
TGCAGTGCTAGAGATCCTCGGGACAGGCGAAATCAGCCCCAGCATTTT
CSARDPRDRRNQPQHF
>.|TRBV5-1|14|TRBJ1-2|.
TGCGCCAGCAGCTTGGAACACGAAAACTATGGCTACACCTTC
CASSLEHENYGYTF
>.|TRBV29-1|15|TRBJ1-2|.
TGCAGCGTTGAAGACTCGGACAGCCGAGTCTATGGCTACACCTTC
CSVEDSDSRVYGYTF
>.|TRBV19|13|TRBJ1-1|.
TGTGCCAGTAGGCCAGGGTTCGACACTGAAGCTTTCTTT
CASRPGFDTEAFF
>.|TRBV6-5|14|TRBJ1-2|few
TGTGCCAGCAGTTCAGGGGACTTCCTCTATGGCTACACCTTC
CASSSGDFLYGYTF
>.|TRBV10-3|14|TRBJ1-2|.
TGTGCCATCAGTGACTTCGGGGCATCCTATGGCTACACCTTC
CAISDFGASYGYTF
>.|TRBV27|13|TRBJ2-4|.
TGTGCCAGCACGAGCGGGGCCAAAAACATTCAGTACTTC
CASTSGAKNIQYF
>TRBD2|TRBV5-1|15|TRBJ2-1|.
TGCGCCAGCAGCTCTGGACTAGCGCCCATCGGCGAGCAGTTCTTC
CASSSGLAPIGEQFF
>.|TRBV29-1|15|TRBJ1-2|few
TGCAGCGTTGAAGATCAAGCGGTGATTAACTATGGCTACACCTTC
CSVEDQAVINYGYTF
>.|TRBV14|13|TRBJ2-7|.
TGTGCCAGCAGCCGGGCCTTTACCTACGAGCAGTACTTC
CASSRAFTYEQYF
>.|TRBV7-9|17|TRBJ2-3|few
TGTGCCAGCAGCTTCCGTCCGGTGGGTGATAGCACAGATACGCAGTATTTT
CASSFRPVGDSTDTQYF
>.|TRBV4-2|19|TRBJ1-6|.
TGTGCCAGCAGCCAAGAACCCACCGCCTCGAGCTCCTATAATTCACCCCTCCACTTT
CASSQEPTASSSYNSPLHF